The rows below give T cell receptor beta chains drawn from one sample of a study of OX40 agonist ivuxolimab in advanced cancers. Libraries were prepared by immunoSEQ multiplex PCR; TCRdb keeps only in-frame clonotypes and omits some of them. This sample yields nearly 80,000 clones, of which 70% to 85% are seen a single time; roughly 0.41% belongs to the top ten. The material was CD4+ or CD8+ T cells sorted from blood, obtained in a trial of the OX40 agonist ivuxolimab. Receptors originate from an adult with an advanced solid tumor such as melanoma, head and neck, liver or kidney cancer. CDR3s include the opening cysteine and the closing phenylalanine or tryptophan. A D gene is named only where the DNA matches it firmly. Clone sizes are given selectively: once, few, many, or a class where the clone is expanded.

clone_size,j_call,v_call,d_call,cdr3_aa,cdr3_nt
-,TRBJ2-1,TRBV6-4,TRBD2,CASSEAERASGDNEQFF,TGTGCCAGCAGTGAGGCCGAACGGGCTAGCGGGGATAATGAGCAGTTCTTC
-,TRBJ1-1,TRBV19,-,CASSINSPNTEAFF,TGTGCCAGTAGTATAAACAGCCCGAACACTGAAGCTTTCTTT
-,TRBJ2-7,TRBV28,TRBD1,CASSIPRGQAYEQYF,TGTGCCAGCAGTATACCCCGGGGACAGGCCTACGAGCAGTACTTC
few,TRBJ2-3,TRBV23-1,TRBD2,CASSQAAGEWNTQYF,TGCGCCAGCAGTCAAGCGGCGGGAGAGTGGAATACGCAGTATTTT
once,TRBJ1-5,TRBV28,-,CATDYSNQPQHF,TGTGCCACCGATTATAGCAATCAGCCCCAGCATTTT
-,TRBJ2-3,TRBV7-8,-,CASWGPTGTDTQYF,TGTGCCAGCTGGGGACCGACCGGCACAGATACGCAGTATTTT
-,TRBJ2-1,TRBV6-1,-,CASRRDNEQFF,TGTGCCAGCAGGCGTGACAATGAGCAGTTCTTC
-,TRBJ2-3,TRBV2,-,CASRRTGRVSTDTQYF,TGTGCCAGCAGGCGGACTGGCAGAGTTAGCACAGATACGCAGTATTTT
-,TRBJ1-4,TRBV19,-,CASNRKGKNEKLFF,TGTGCCAGTAATAGAAAAGGGAAGAATGAAAAACTGTTTTTT
-,TRBJ1-2,TRBV7-9,-,CASSSILGPRKGYTF,TGTGCCAGCAGCTCCATTCTAGGGCCTCGAAAGGGCTACACCTTC
-,TRBJ1-5,TRBV28,-,CASSFGTPIDTQHF,TGTGCCAGCAGTTTCGGGACACCGATTGATACCCAGCATTTT
-,TRBJ1-5,TRBV2,-,CASSFLNSNQPQHF,TGTGCCAGCAGTTTCCTTAATAGCAATCAGCCCCAGCATTTT
-,TRBJ2-5,TRBV9,TRBD2,CASSVGGTSGFQETQYF,TGTGCCAGCAGCGTAGGGGGGACTAGCGGGTTCCAAGAGACCCAGTACTTC
-,TRBJ2-2,TRBV7-9,-,CASSLASDTGELFF,TGTGCCAGCAGCTTAGCAAGTGACACCGGGGAGCTGTTTTTT
-,TRBJ2-7,TRBV13,-,CASSLSFGGPSYEQYF,TGTGCCAGCAGCTTATCGTTTGGGGGCCCCTCCTACGAGCAGTACTTC
-,TRBJ2-3,TRBV7-9,-,CASRVTSSTDTQYF,TGTGCCAGCAGGGTCACTTCTAGCACAGATACGCAGTATTTT
-,TRBJ2-3,TRBV7-8,-,CASSFTGEGTDTQYF,TGTGCCAGCAGCTTTACAGGGGAGGGCACAGATACGCAGTATTTT
-,TRBJ1-1,TRBV6-1,-,CASRLGGVSEAFF,TGTGCCAGCAGGCTCGGGGGTGTGTCTGAAGCTTTCTTT
-,TRBJ1-1,TRBV5-1,-,CASSLEGKRAFF,TGCGCCAGCAGCTTGGAGGGGAAGCGAGCTTTCTTT
once,TRBJ1-2,TRBV18,TRBD1,CASSLLQQDRGYGYTF,TGTGCCAGCTCACTGCTACAACAGGACAGGGGTTATGGCTACACCTTC
once,TRBJ1-2,TRBV6-6,TRBD1,CASSWDRGGRDYGYTF,TGTGCCAGCAGCTGGGACAGGGGAGGTAGGGATTATGGCTACACCTTC
-,TRBJ2-7,TRBV7-8,TRBD1,CASNDRGNEQYF,TGTGCCAGCAATGACAGGGGGAACGAGCAGTACTTC
-,TRBJ2-1,TRBV5-1,-,CASSMGGNEQFF,TGCGCCAGCAGCATGGGGGGCAATGAGCAGTTCTTC
-,TRBJ1-1,TRBV29-1,-,CSVLPGQSPAFF,TGCAGCGTTCTTCCGGGCCAGAGCCCAGCTTTCTTT
-,TRBJ2-5,TRBV5-1,-,CASSLVDPLEETQYF,TGCGCCAGCAGCTTGGTAGACCCACTCGAAGAGACCCAGTACTTC
-,TRBJ2-3,TRBV19,TRBD1,CASSARDRGTDTQYF,TGTGCCAGTAGCGCTCGGGACAGGGGTACAGATACGCAGTATTTT
-,TRBJ2-2,TRBV28,TRBD1,CASSRSLGQTGELFF,TGTGCCAGCAGCCGATCCCTGGGACAGACCGGGGAGCTGTTTTTT
few,TRBJ2-5,TRBV7-2,-,CASSLELGETQYF,TGTGCCAGCAGCTTAGAGCTGGGGGAGACCCAGTACTTC
-,TRBJ1-2,TRBV6-6,-,CASSYREAYGYTF,TGTGCCAGCAGTTACAGGGAAGCCTATGGCTACACCTTC
once,TRBJ2-1,TRBV4-1,-,CASSPPRGAVDYNEQFF,TGCGCCAGCAGCCCGCCCAGGGGGGCAGTGGACTACAATGAGCAGTTCTTC
-,TRBJ1-1,TRBV6-6,-,CASSSPRDRMNTEAFF,TGTGCCAGCAGTAGTCCCAGGGATAGGATGAACACTGAAGCTTTCTTT
-,TRBJ1-6,TRBV11-2,TRBD1,CASSLDWDRANSPLHF,TGTGCCAGCAGCTTGGATTGGGACAGGGCCAATTCACCCCTCCACTTT
-,TRBJ2-2,TRBV6-1,TRBD1,CASSERGPGELFF,TGTGCCAGCAGTGAAAGGGGGCCGGGGGAGCTGTTTTTT
once,TRBJ2-3,TRBV27,TRBD1,CASSLRQGAATDTQYF,TGTGCCAGCAGTTTACGGCAGGGGGCTGCCACAGATACGCAGTATTTT
-,TRBJ2-7,TRBV7-6,TRBD2,CASSRRTSGFDEQYF,TGTGCCAGCAGCCGGAGGACTAGCGGGTTCGACGAGCAGTACTTC
-,TRBJ1-1,TRBV4-2,-,CASSQGKPTSTRNTEAFF,TGTGCCAGCAGCCAAGGGAAGCCAACGTCCACCAGAAACACTGAAGCTTTCTTT
-,TRBJ2-6,TRBV16,-,CASSHNSGANVLTF,TGTGCCAGCAGCCACAATTCTGGGGCCAACGTCCTGACTTTC
-,TRBJ2-2,TRBV5-1,TRBD1,CASSWDSTGELFF,TGCGCCAGCAGCTGGGACAGTACCGGGGAGCTGTTTTTT
-,TRBJ2-5,TRBV28,-,CASSSSLRETQYF,TGTGCCAGCAGTTCATCCCTGCGGGAGACCCAGTACTTC
medium-sized,TRBJ1-1,TRBV5-1,TRBD1,CASSPGQAMGLNTEAFF,TGCGCCAGCAGCCCCGGACAGGCCATGGGGTTAAACACTGAAGCTTTCTTT
-,TRBJ2-2,TRBV5-1,-,CASSKQTVELFF,TGCGCCAGCAGCAAGCAGACCGTAGAGCTGTTTTTT
once,TRBJ2-3,TRBV9,TRBD2,CASSVGKRGFSTDTQYF,TGTGCCAGCAGCGTAGGGAAGCGGGGCTTCAGCACAGATACGCAGTATTTT
-,TRBJ2-1,TRBV7-2,TRBD2,CASSLELANEQFF,TGTGCCAGCAGCTTAGAACTAGCGAATGAGCAGTTCTTC
-,TRBJ2-5,TRBV6-5,-,CASMKQGETQYF,TGTGCCAGCATGAAGCAGGGGGAGACCCAGTACTTC
-,TRBJ2-1,TRBV5-1,-,CASSLASEGPAYNEQFF,TGCGCCAGCAGCTTAGCTAGCGAGGGCCCGGCCTACAATGAGCAGTTCTTC
-,TRBJ2-3,TRBV9,-,CASSERGHLGDTQYF,TGTGCCAGCAGCGAGAGGGGACATTTAGGAGATACGCAGTATTTT
-,TRBJ1-6,TRBV28,-,CASSPPGRNSPLHF,TGTGCCAGCAGTCCACCGGGACGAAATTCACCCCTCCACTTT
-,TRBJ1-1,TRBV5-1,-,CASSLGGRSNVNTEAFF,TGCGCCAGCAGCTTGGGGGGCAGAAGCAACGTGAACACTGAAGCTTTCTTT
-,TRBJ2-3,TRBV9,-,CASSVGRFRTDTQYF,TGTGCCAGCAGCGTCGGACGGTTCCGCACAGATACGCAGTATTTT
-,TRBJ2-1,TRBV2,TRBD2,CASTSGNYNEQFF,TGTGCCAGCACAAGCGGGAATTACAATGAGCAGTTCTTC
-,TRBJ2-1,TRBV27,TRBD2,CASSPSGGVGSGEQFF,TGTGCCAGCAGTCCCTCCGGGGGGGTAGGGAGCGGTGAGCAGTTCTTC
-,TRBJ2-1,TRBV30,-,CAWSRTWGSNEQFF,TGTGCCTGGAGTAGGACTTGGGGCTCCAATGAGCAGTTCTTC
-,TRBJ1-2,TRBV5-5,-,CASSPWASDRNSLYGYTF,TGTGCCAGCAGCCCCTGGGCCAGTGACAGGAATTCTCTCTATGGCTACACCTTC
-,TRBJ2-1,TRBV29-1,-,CSVQRGPRGYNEQFF,TGCAGCGTGCAGCGAGGCCCACGGGGTTACAATGAGCAGTTCTTC
-,TRBJ2-5,TRBV20-1,-,CSALLGTQYF,TGCAGTGCCTTGTTGGGGACCCAGTACTTC